The present T cell receptor (beta chain) was sequenced within a study of T cell responses to AZD1222 COVID-19 vaccine. CDR3 length: 14 residues. CDR1 and CDR2 (germline): MNHEY, SVGAGI. Trimming at V came to 2 bases and at J to 5 bases, leaving 3 bases not matched to a gene. Data came from immunoSEQ multiplex PCR; TCRdb stores just in-frame clones and leaves some out. The sample lists about 110,000 clones, 70% to 90% occurring once. The rearrangement joins TRBV6-5 to TRBJ2-1; 7 bases map to TRBD1. The receptor comes from an adult in good health. The sequenced sample was peripheral blood, obtained on day 0 of AZD1222 vaccination. The CDR3 DNA sequence: TGTGCCAGCAGTTACCCAGGGGGAGACAATGAGCAGTTCTTC. This encodes CASSYPGGDNEQFF.